This T cell receptor beta chain was observed in a study of blood T cell repertoires in COVID-19. Turning to the study itself: The origin of the acute and convalescent COVID-19 samples was the United States, Italy and Spain. PBMCs, B-cell-depleted T cells, or T cells provided the cDNA or gDNA that made up the material.

With 3 bases removed from V and 7 bases from J, the gap between germline ends came to 17 bases. Germline values: CDR1 WNHNN, CDR2 SYGVQD (reference sequence). The CDR3 sequence is 15 residues long. In the authors' workflow: Scientists estimated how many nucleated cells there were by amplifying reference gene primers. Assay used: immunoSEQ multiplex PCR; TCRdb lists only in-frame clones, some missing. D and trimming come from the DNA, and the V and J calls and clone size come from that table. The sample holds about 120,000 clones, 79% seen once. V usage is TRBV10-1 and J usage is TRBJ2-3; TRBD1 might be the D (5 bases). Sequenced input: peripheral blood. The receptor was derived from a woman of 80 years or more with acute or convalescent COVID-19. CDR3 sequence: CASSDFSLKDNTQYF. The CDR3, as DNA: TGCGCCAGCAGTGATTTCTCCCTCAAGGACAATACGCAGTATTTT.